This entry lists 28 T cell receptor beta chains sequenced from one sample in a study of cytomegalovirus exposure and HLA in healthy donors. The study ran its PCR with 60 Vbeta and 13 Jbeta primers. Method: immunoSEQ multiplex PCR; TCRdb's copy keeps in-frame clones and lacks some. The sample contains 90,000 or so clones, roughly 82% of which appear only once. The material sequenced was PBMCs. These receptors were collected from a man younger than 40 in good health and CMV-seropositive.

The chain joins TRBV5-4 to TRBJ1-2; D unclear. Germline assignment: CDR1 SGHNT and CDR2 YYREEE (reference sequence). The germline V and J ends were trimmed by 2 bases and 8 bases, with 13 bases remaining between them. There are 13 residues in the CDR3. CDR3 residues: CASSLIGPTGYTF. The DNA of the CDR3 is TGTGCCAGCAGCTTAATCGGTCCCACCGGCTACACCTTC.

This clone was seen a handful of times. The V gene is TRBV30, the J gene TRBJ2-5, with D perhaps matching TRBD1 (6 bases). Looked up from germline, CDR1 is GTSNPN and CDR2 is SVGIG (reference sequence). This CDR3 is built from 12 residues. The V end lost 6 bases, the J end lost 3 bases, and 11 bases lay between the germline ends. The DNA of the CDR3 is TGTGCCTGTGGACAGAATAAAGAGACCCAGTACTTC. Encoded protein: CACGQNKETQYF.

The V call is TRBV28, the J call TRBJ1-4, with 9 bases identical to TRBD1. The germline V gene encodes CDR1 MDHEN and CDR2 SYDVKM. The CDR3 runs to 14 residues. V lost 3 bases and J lost 8; bases outside the gene matches: 4. The CDR3 coding sequence is TGTGCCAGCAGTTTTCCGGGACAGGGAGAAAAACTGTTTTTT. It is translated as CASSFPGQGEKLFF.

The J gene is TRBJ2-2, the V gene TRBV14, with D uncertain. Trimming cost V 4 bases and J 1 base, with 4 bases left between them. Germline assignment: CDR1 SGHDN and CDR2 FVKESK. The CDR3 runs to 13 residues. In nucleotides, the CDR3 is TGTGCCAGCAGCCCCCGGAACACCGGGGAGCTGTTTTTT. Residues: CASSPRNTGELFF.

The chain recombines TRBV19 with TRBJ2-1; 9 bases are shared with TRBD2. The CDR3 loop spans 14 amino acids. With V trimmed by 7 bases and J by 5 bases, 6 bases remained unmatched. CDR1 is LNHDA and CDR2 is SQIVND in the germline V gene (reference sequence). In nucleotides, the CDR3 is TGTGCCAGTACCCCGGGACTAGCCAACAATGAGCAGTTCTTC. This gives the protein CASTPGLANNEQFF.

This rearrangement joins TRBV7-9 to TRBJ2-7, with 7 bases that match TRBD1. Per the germline V gene, CDR1 is SEHNR and CDR2 is FQNEAQ (reference sequence). J lost 5 bases, V lost 5 bases, and 12 bases had no gene match. The CDR3 sequence is 15 residues long. In DNA form, the CDR3 reads TGTGCCAGCAGCCTGGGGGAAGGGGGCGAAGACGAGCAGTACTTC. Translating it yields CASSLGEGGEDEQYF. The whole variable domain, remainder taken from reference TRBV7-9 and TRBJ2-7, is DTGVSQNPRHKITKRGQNVTFRCDPISEHNRLYWYRQTLGQGPEFLTYFQNEAQLEKSRLLSDRFSAERPKGSFSTLEIQRTEQGDSAMYLCASSLGEGGEDEQYFGPGTRLTVT.

The rearrangement links TRBV28 to TRBJ2-1; 7 nucleotides agree with TRBD2. The J segment lost 14 bases and the V segment lost 7 bases, leaving 11 bases of the junction unmatched. The CDR3 sequence is 12 residues long. From germline, CDR1 is MDHEN and CDR2 SYDVKM. Here the CDR3 reads CASTLPGLRKFF. The CDR3 DNA is TGTGCCAGCACTCTCCCGGGACTAAGAAAGTTCTTC. The whole variable domain, remainder taken from reference TRBV28 and TRBJ2-1, is DVKVTQSSRYLVKRTGEKVFLECVQDMDHENMFWYRQDPGLGLRLIYFSYDVKMKEKGDIPEGYSVSREKKERFSLILESASTNQTSMYLCASTLPGLRKFFGPGTRLTVL.

This chain connects TRBV18 to TRBJ1-2; weak D call: TRBD1 (6 bases). Germline V gene lookup returns CDR1 KGHSH and CDR2 LQKENI. There are 13 residues in the CDR3. V was trimmed by 3 bases and J by 7 bases, leaving 12 bases between them. This chain's CDR3 is CASSPAQGAGYTF. CDR3 in DNA: TGTGCCAGCTCACCTGCACAGGGAGCTGGCTACACCTTC. The full variable domain, completed using reference TRBV18 and TRBJ1-2, is NAGVMQNPRHLVRRRGQEARLRCSPMKGHSHVYWYRQLPEEGLKFMVYLQKENIIDESGMPKERFSAEFPKEGPSILRIQQVVRGDSAAYFCASSPAQGAGYTFGSGTRLTVV.

The rearrangement uses TRBV7-9 and TRBJ2-7; TRBD1 matches 8 bases. CDR1 SEHNR and CDR2 FQNEAQ come from the germline V gene (reference sequence). J lost 2 bases, V lost 5 bases, and 8 bases had no gene match. The CDR3 has 15 amino acids. This CDR3 reads CASSPRDRLPYEQYF. In nucleotides, the CDR3 is TGTGCCAGCAGCCCACGGGACAGGCTTCCCTACGAGCAGTACTTC.

This chain connects TRBV27 to TRBJ2-2, with a possible D match to TRBD2 (7 bases). The CDR3 length is 16 residues. Germline V gene data show CDR1 as MNHEY and CDR2 as SMNVEV (reference sequence). V was clipped by 6 bases and J by 2 bases, with 16 bases between them. Written as DNA, the CDR3 is TGTGCCAGCAGCTCCCTGCGGGGGCCTAACACCGGGGAGCTGTTTTTT. It is translated as CASSSLRGPNTGELFF.

Only a few counts were recorded for this clone. The CDR3, as DNA: TGTGCCAGCAGTACTCCAGGGATGGGGGCTTTCTTT. Translation: CASSTPGMGAFF. The rearrangement joins TRBV27 to TRBJ1-1, with D possibly matching TRBD1 (5 bases). Trimming took 5 bases from V and 11 from J, leaving 15 bases between them. Germline loops: CDR1 MNHEY, CDR2 SMNVEV (reference sequence). This CDR3 spans 12 amino acids.

A remark on this clone: Relative to the germline gene, one junction end is altered; a read error may explain this. The chain employs TRBV7-9 and TRBJ1-2; 9 nucleotides agree with TRBD1. Looked up from germline, CDR1 is SEHNR and CDR2 is FQNEAQ (reference sequence). CDR3 length: 17 amino acids. The CDR3 reads CSSSLGQGLGINYGYTF. DNA for the CDR3: TGTTCCAGCAGTTTGGGACAGGGACTAGGAATCAACTATGGCTACACCTTC. Filled out from reference TRBV7-9 and TRBJ1-2, the complete variable domain reads DTGVSQNPRHKITKRGQNVTFRCDPISEHNRLYWYRQTLGQGPEFLTYFQNEAQLEKSRLLSDRFSAERPKGSFSTLEIQRTEQGDSAMYLCSSSLGQGLGINYGYTFGSGTRLTVV.

The rearrangement uses TRBV5-1 and TRBJ2-1; weak D call: TRBD2 (5 bases). V was clipped by 5 bases and J by 3 bases, with 12 bases between them. This CDR3 has 14 residues. Germline-derived CDR1 and CDR2 are SGHRS and YFSETQ. CDR3 bases: TGCGCCAGCAGAGAGAGGGAGAACTACAATGAGCAGTTCTTC. As protein: CASRERENYNEQFF.

This clone was observed a few times. The gene calls are TRBV10-3 and TRBJ1-4, with TRBD1 matching over 7 bases. Germline CDR1 reads ENHRY; CDR2 reads SYGVKD. The CDR3 contains 19 residues. With V trimmed by 2 bases and J by 2 bases, 14 bases remained unmatched. The CDR3 coding sequence is TGTGCCATCAGTGAGAGGGGGCTAGGACTCGTGGTGACTAATGAAAAACTGTTTTTT. Its protein is CAISERGLGLVVTNEKLFF.

This clone was recorded only once. The rearrangement joins TRBV14 to TRBJ2-5; TRBD2 matches 8 bases. J was trimmed by 7 bases and V by 4 bases; bases with no gene match: 5. There are 13 residues in the CDR3. The germline gives CDR1 SGHDN, CDR2 FVKESK. The CDR3 loop is CASSPSLAGTQYF. CDR3 nucleotides: TGTGCCAGCAGCCCCAGCCTAGCGGGGACCCAGTACTTC. The whole variable domain, filled in from reference TRBV14 and TRBJ2-5, reads EAGVTQFPSHSVIEKGQTVTLRCDPISGHDNLYWYRRVMGKEIKFLLHFVKESKQDESGMPNNRFLAERTGGTYSTLKVQPAELEDSGVYFCASSPSLAGTQYFGPGTRLLVL.

The chain combines TRBV6-5 with TRBJ1-6; D remains unclear. Germline lookup yields CDR1 MNHEY and CDR2 SVGAGI. This CDR3 is built from 16 residues. The V end lost 0 bases, the J end lost 1 base, and 7 bases lay between the germline ends. The CDR3 is CASSYSWESYNSPLHF. The CDR3 region has the DNA TGTGCCAGCAGTTACTCGTGGGAGTCCTATAATTCACCCCTCCACTTT.

The V call is TRBV6-6, the J call TRBJ1-4; TRBD1 aligns across 7 bases. Germline V gene lookup returns CDR1 MNHNY and CDR2 SVGAGI (reference sequence). CDR3 size: 15 residues. V trimming: 5 bases; J trimming: 8 bases; junction bases outside the gene matches: 11. CDR3 amino acids: CASSTRDSEGEKLFF. The CDR3 DNA reads TGTGCCAGCAGTACAAGGGACAGTGAGGGGGAAAAACTGTTTTTT.

V gene TRBV9 combines with J gene TRBJ2-2; TRBD2 agrees at 11 bases. The V gene's germline CDR1 is SGDLS and CDR2 YYNGEE. V shed 4 bases and J 8 bases; nucleotides not matched to a gene: 7. This CDR3 is 15 amino acids long. Here the CDR3 reads CASSLTSGAGGELFF. The CDR3 nucleotides read TGTGCCAGCAGCTTGACTAGCGGGGCAGGGGGGGAGCTGTTTTTT.

This clone has only one observation. This chain joins TRBV4-1 and TRBJ2-3, with 8 bases lining up with TRBD2. V trimming: 0 bases; J trimming: 2 bases; junction bases outside the gene matches: 16. CDR1 and CDR2 (germline): MGHRA, YSYEKL. This CDR3 has 20 residues. CDR3 sequence (DNA): TGCGCCAGCAGCCAAGATTCCCCACTAGTCCTAGCGGGCAACACAGATACGCAGTATTTT. Amino acid sequence: CASSQDSPLVLAGNTDTQYF.

The genes are TRBV9 and TRBJ2-3; TRBD1 matches 7 bases. CDR1 and CDR2 from the germline V gene are SGDLS and YYNGEE. Unmatched junction bases numbered 11, after V lost 4 bases and J lost 0 bases. The CDR3 loop spans 17 amino acids. The CDR3 nucleotides read TGTGCCAGCAGCCCCCGAGCCCCGGGACAGAGCACAGATACGCAGTATTTT. It codes for CASSPRAPGQSTDTQYF.

The V gene is TRBV28, the J gene TRBJ2-4; TRBD1 aligns across 11 bases. CDR1 is MDHEN, CDR2 SYDVKM, per germline. V shed 3 bases and J 6 bases; nucleotides not matched to a gene: 10. The CDR3 has 17 amino acids. The CDR3 reads CASSFLRTGGFGNIQYF. CDR3 nucleotides: TGTGCCAGCAGTTTCCTGCGGACAGGGGGCTTTGGAAACATTCAGTACTTC. The entire variable domain, with the rest obtained from reference TRBV28 and TRBJ2-4, is as follows: DVKVTQSSRYLVKRTGEKVFLECVQDMDHENMFWYRQDPGLGLRLIYFSYDVKMKEKGDIPEGYSVSREKKERFSLILESASTNQTSMYLCASSFLRTGGFGNIQYFGAGTRLSVL.

The V gene is TRBV27, the J gene TRBJ2-7, with 7 bases matching TRBD2. Trimming took 3 bases from V and 5 from J; bases not matched to a gene: 10. CDR1 and CDR2 (germline): MNHEY, SMNVEV (reference sequence). This CDR3 has 15 residues. The CDR3 bases are TGTGCCAGCAGTTTTGTAGGACTAGACGGTCACGAGCAGTACTTC. This sequence encodes CASSFVGLDGHEQYF.

V is TRBV11-2 and J is TRBJ2-7; 13 bases line up with TRBD2. The CDR3 runs to 15 residues. The junction had 1 base not matched to a gene; V was cut back by 3 bases and J by 2 bases. CDR1 SGHAT and CDR2 FQNNGV come from the germline V gene. CDR3 DNA: TGTGCCAGCAGCTTGGGACTAGCGGGAACCTACGAGCAGTACTTC. It translates to CASSLGLAGTYEQYF.

The J gene is TRBJ1-2, the V gene TRBV18; 7 nucleotides agree with TRBD1. Losses at the gene ends were 2 bases for V and 3 bases for J; bases not matched to a gene: 9. CDR1 and CDR2 (germline): KGHSH, LQKENI. The CDR3 length is 16 residues. As DNA, the CDR3 is TGTGCCAGCTCACCATTAGACAGGGCCAGCGACTATGGCTACACCTTC. It is translated as CASSPLDRASDYGYTF.

The genes are TRBV28 and TRBJ2-1; TRBD2 aligns across 8 bases. Germline trimming cut 5 bases from V and 7 bases from J; bases unmatched to any gene: 16. The CDR3 length is 17 residues. Germline V gives CDR1 MDHEN, CDR2 SYDVKM. This chain's CDR3 is CASSPLTGLGGLNEQFF. The DNA for the CDR3 is TGTGCCAGCAGTCCCCTCACGGGACTAGGCGGGCTTAATGAGCAGTTCTTC.

This rearrangement joins TRBV27 to TRBJ2-7, with D perhaps matching TRBD2 (5 bases). Germline V gene sequence: CDR1 MNHEY, CDR2 SMNVEV (reference sequence). The CDR3 contains 13 residues. Trimming left V 4 bases short and J 3 bases short, with 10 bases between. This CDR3 is CASSSGLIYEQYF. CDR3 nucleotide sequence: TGTGCCAGCAGTTCCGGACTTATCTACGAGCAGTACTTC.

The V gene is TRBV18, the J gene TRBJ2-7; TRBD2 matches 7 bases. The CDR3 is 16 amino acids. The germline V gene has CDR1 KGHSH and CDR2 LQKENI. Trimming took 2 bases from V and 1 from J; bases not matched to a gene: 8. CDR3 in amino acids: CASSPSGDWGSYEQYF. The CDR3 region has the DNA TGTGCCAGCTCACCAAGCGGGGACTGGGGTTCCTACGAGCAGTACTTC.

The chain is built from TRBV6-1 and TRBJ1-4; TRBD1 matches 8 bases. The V segment lost 2 bases and the J segment 4 bases; nucleotides outside the gene matches: 3. CDR1 and CDR2 (germline): MNHNS, SASEGT. The CDR3 is 15 amino acids. Here the CDR3 DNA reads TGTGCCAGCAGTGAACAGACAGGGGTTAATGAAAAACTGTTTTTT. It yields the protein CASSEQTGVNEKLFF.